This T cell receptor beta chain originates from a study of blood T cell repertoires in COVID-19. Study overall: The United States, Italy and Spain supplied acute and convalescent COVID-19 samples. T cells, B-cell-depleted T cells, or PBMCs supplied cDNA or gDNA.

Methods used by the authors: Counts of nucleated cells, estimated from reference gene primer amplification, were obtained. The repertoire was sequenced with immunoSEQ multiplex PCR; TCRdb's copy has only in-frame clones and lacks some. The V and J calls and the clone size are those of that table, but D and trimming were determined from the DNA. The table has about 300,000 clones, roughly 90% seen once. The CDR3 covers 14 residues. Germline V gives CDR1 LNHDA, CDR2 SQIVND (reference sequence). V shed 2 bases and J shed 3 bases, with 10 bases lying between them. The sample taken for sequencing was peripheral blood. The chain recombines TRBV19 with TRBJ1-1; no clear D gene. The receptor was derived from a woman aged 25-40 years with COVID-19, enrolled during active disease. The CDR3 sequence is CASSISRRDTEAFF. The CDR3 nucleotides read TGTGCCAGTAGTATAAGTAGGAGGGACACTGAAGCTTTCTTT. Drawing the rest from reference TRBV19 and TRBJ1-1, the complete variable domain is DGGITQSPKYLFRKEGQNVTLSCEQNLNHDAMYWYRQDPGQGLRLIYYSQIVNDFQKGDIAEGYSVSREKKESFPLTVTSAQKNPTAFYLCASSISRRDTEAFFGQGTRLTVV.